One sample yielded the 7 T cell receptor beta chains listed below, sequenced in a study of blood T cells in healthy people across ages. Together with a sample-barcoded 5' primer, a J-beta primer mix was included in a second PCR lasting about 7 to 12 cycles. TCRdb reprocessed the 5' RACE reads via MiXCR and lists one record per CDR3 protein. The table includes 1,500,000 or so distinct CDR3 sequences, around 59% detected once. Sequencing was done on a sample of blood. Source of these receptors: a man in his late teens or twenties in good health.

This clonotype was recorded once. The CDR3 nucleotides read TGTGCCAGCAGCAGACATGGGACAGGCTATAGCAATCAGCCCCAGCATTTT. It translates to CASSRHGTGYSNQPQHF. The rearrangement uses TRBV27 and TRBJ1-5, with 8 bases aligning to TRBD1. J gave up 0 bases and V 6 bases, and 10 bases lay outside the gene matches. Per germline, CDR1 MNHEY and CDR2 SMNVEV (reference sequence). This CDR3 comprises 17 residues.

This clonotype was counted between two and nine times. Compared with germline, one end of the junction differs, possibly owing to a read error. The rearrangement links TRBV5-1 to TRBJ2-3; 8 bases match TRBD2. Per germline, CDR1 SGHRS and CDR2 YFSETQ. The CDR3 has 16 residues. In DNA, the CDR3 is TGCGCCAGCTTACCCTGGAGCGGGAGCGGCACAGATACGCGGTATTTT. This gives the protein CASLPWSGSGTDTRYF.

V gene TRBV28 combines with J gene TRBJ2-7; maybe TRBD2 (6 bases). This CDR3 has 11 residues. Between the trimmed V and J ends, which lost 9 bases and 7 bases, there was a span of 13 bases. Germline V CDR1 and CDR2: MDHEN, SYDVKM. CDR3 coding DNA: TGTGCCAGTGAACTGGGGAGGGAGCAGTACTTC. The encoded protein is CASELGREQYF.

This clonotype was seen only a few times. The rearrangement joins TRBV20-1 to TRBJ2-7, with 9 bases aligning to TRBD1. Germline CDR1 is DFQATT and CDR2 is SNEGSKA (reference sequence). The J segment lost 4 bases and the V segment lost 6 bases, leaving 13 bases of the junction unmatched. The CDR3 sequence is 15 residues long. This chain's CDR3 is CSANPGTGSIYEQYF. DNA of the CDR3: TGCAGTGCGAACCCCGGGACAGGGAGTATATACGAGCAGTACTTC.

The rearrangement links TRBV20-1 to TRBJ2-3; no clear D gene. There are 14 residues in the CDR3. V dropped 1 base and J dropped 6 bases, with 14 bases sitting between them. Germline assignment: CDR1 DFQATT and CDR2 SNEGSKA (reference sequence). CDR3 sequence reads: CSARAPLLIDTQYF. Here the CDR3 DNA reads TGCAGTGCTAGAGCCCCTCTTCTTATTGATACGCAGTATTTT.

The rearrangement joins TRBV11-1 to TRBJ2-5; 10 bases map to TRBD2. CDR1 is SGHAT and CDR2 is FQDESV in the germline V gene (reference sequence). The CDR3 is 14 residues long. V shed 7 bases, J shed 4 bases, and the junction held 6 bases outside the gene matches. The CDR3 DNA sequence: TGTGCCAGCAACACGGGACTAGCGAGAGAGACCCAGTACTTC. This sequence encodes CASNTGLARETQYF.

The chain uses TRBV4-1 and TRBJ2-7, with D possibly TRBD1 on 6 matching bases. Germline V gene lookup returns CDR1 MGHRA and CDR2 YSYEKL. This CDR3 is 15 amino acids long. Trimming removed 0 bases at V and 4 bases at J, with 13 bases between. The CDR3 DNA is TGCGCCAGCAGCCAAGATACAGGGAGAATATACGAGCAGTACTTC. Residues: CASSQDTGRIYEQYF.